Each of the 15 T cell receptor beta chains below was sequenced from the same sample in a study of blood T cell repertoires in COVID-19. Profiled with immunoSEQ multiplex PCR; TCRdb holds only in-frame clones, not every one. The sample has roughly 230,000 clones; approximately 91% are singletons. Sequenced material: peripheral blood. Every receptor here comes from a man younger than 40 with COVID-19, enrolled during active disease.

The rearrangement uses TRBV11-2 and TRBJ1-3; D is unclear. Germline CDR1 reads SGHAT; CDR2 reads FQNNGV. Trimming removed 5 bases from V and 3 bases from J, with 5 bases in between. The CDR3 length is 12 residues. CDR3 DNA: TGTGCCAGCAGCCCGGTTGGAAACACCATATATTTT. Translated, it gives CASSPVGNTIYF.

The V gene is TRBV27, the J gene TRBJ1-5; D is ambiguous. Germline CDR1 reads MNHEY; CDR2 reads SMNVEV (reference sequence). Trimming left V 3 bases short and J 0 bases short, with 9 bases between. The CDR3 is 15 amino acids. The CDR3 here is CASSFRQYSNQPQHF. Written as DNA, the CDR3 is TGTGCCAGCAGTTTTCGTCAGTATAGCAATCAGCCCCAGCATTTT.

The rearrangement uses TRBV19 and TRBJ1-2, with 9 bases that match TRBD1. The CDR3 covers 15 residues. Trimming took 3 bases from V and 7 from J; bases not matched to a gene: 9. Germline CDR1 and CDR2: LNHDA and SQIVND (reference sequence). This chain's CDR3 is CASSIAGTGIGGYTF. The CDR3 DNA sequence: TGTGCCAGTAGTATCGCCGGGACAGGGATTGGTGGCTACACCTTC.

The genes are TRBV10-3 and TRBJ2-7; D is possibly TRBD1 (6 bases). The germline V and J ends were trimmed by 6 bases and 0 bases, with 18 bases remaining between them. Germline loops: CDR1 ENHRY, CDR2 SYGVKD. The length of the CDR3 is 16 residues. In DNA, the CDR3 is TGTGCCATCAGAAGCCCAGGGGTCTCCTTCTCCTACGAGCAGTACTTC. This codes for CAIRSPGVSFSYEQYF.

The gene calls are TRBV12-3 or TRBV12-4 and TRBJ1-5; D may be TRBD1 (5 bases). The CDR3 length is 13 residues. Between the trimmed V and J ends, which lost 3 bases and 5 bases, there was a span of 8 bases. The CDR3 region has the DNA TGTGCCAGCAGTTTCCGGGGGGATCAGCCCCAGCATTTT. Protein sequence: CASSFRGDQPQHF.

This chain connects TRBV6-1 to TRBJ2-2; D is ambiguous. Germline CDR1 and CDR2: MNHNS and SASEGT. The V end was cut by 2 bases, the J end by 7 bases, with 5 bases between. The length of the CDR3 is 12 residues. The CDR3 region has the DNA TGTGCCAGCAGTGAACTCCTCGGGGAGCTGTTTTTT. Its protein product is CASSELLGELFF.

The rearrangement joins TRBV4-1 to TRBJ1-2; 8 nucleotides align to TRBD1. CDR3 length: 15 amino acids. V gave up 4 bases and J gave up 4 bases; unmatched junction bases: 8. Germline values: CDR1 MGHRA, CDR2 YSYEKL. The CDR3, as DNA: TGCGCCAGCAGCCCAGGACAGGGAATCGGCTATGGCTACACCTTC. It codes for CASSPGQGIGYGYTF.

The chain has TRBV13 and TRBJ2-7; 7 bases fit TRBD1. Germline CDR1 reads PRHDT; CDR2 reads FYEKMQ (reference sequence). The ends lost 2 bases at V and 3 bases at J; junction bases unmatched: 4. This CDR3 is 14 amino acids long. The CDR3 reads CASSLKGGHYEQYF. The DNA for the CDR3 is TGTGCCAGCAGCTTAAAAGGGGGCCACTACGAGCAGTACTTC.

This rearrangement joins TRBV18 to TRBJ1-3; D is unresolved. Germline CDR1 reads KGHSH; CDR2 reads LQKENI. Trimming took 6 bases from V and 4 from J, leaving 19 bases between them. The CDR3 has 16 residues. The CDR3 DNA is TGTGCCAGCTCCCGAGGGTCCGCCCCGCGGGGAAACACCATATATTTT. Protein product: CASSRGSAPRGNTIYF. The entire variable domain, with the rest obtained from reference TRBV18 and TRBJ1-3, is as follows: NAGVMQNPRHLVRRRGQEARLRCSPMKGHSHVYWYRQLPEEGLKFMVYLQKENIIDESGMPKERFSAEFPKEGPSILRIQQVVRGDSAAYFCASSRGSAPRGNTIYFGEGSWLTVV.

The V and J genes are TRBV20-1 and TRBJ1-2; D is uncertain. This CDR3 spans 10 amino acids. V lost 5 bases to trimming and J lost 3 bases, with 4 bases between them. Germline V gene data show CDR1 as DFQATT and CDR2 as SNEGSKA (reference sequence). CDR3 bases: TGCAGTGCTTCAGACTATGGCTACACCTTC. Translation: CSASDYGYTF.

V usage is TRBV15 and J usage is TRBJ2-2; possibly TRBD2 for D (5 bases). The germline CDR1 and CDR2 sequences are LNHNV and YYDKDF (reference sequence). V was cut by 0 bases and J by 5 bases, with 13 bases left in between. The CDR3 totals 16 residues. As DNA, the CDR3 is TGTGCCACCAGCAGAGATCAGTATACGGGGACCGGGGAGCTGTTTTTT. Translated: CATSRDQYTGTGELFF.

The chain recombines TRBV7-2 with TRBJ1-2, with D hard to call. The CDR3 totals 11 residues. V lost 5 bases and J 2 bases, leaving 3 bases between the germline ends. Germline CDR1 SGHTA, CDR2 FQGNSA. In DNA form, the CDR3 reads TGTGCCAGCAGCACAAACTATGGCTACACCTTC. This translates into CASSTNYGYTF.

The rearrangement joins TRBV5-1 to TRBJ1-4; 12 bases are a match to TRBD1. Germline V lookup: CDR1 SGHRS, CDR2 YFSETQ. CDR3 size: 14 residues. Trimming at V came to 7 bases and at J to 7 bases, leaving 5 bases not matched to a gene. CDR3 sequence (DNA): TGCGCCAGCTGTCCGGGACAGGGGGCTGAAAAACTGTTTTTT. It encodes CASCPGQGAEKLFF.

Here the CDR3 reads CASSEPPGGSNEKLFF. The CDR3, as DNA: TGCGCCAGCAGTGAGCCGCCAGGGGGTTCTAATGAAAAACTGTTTTTT. The V gene is TRBV10-2, the J gene TRBJ1-4; 7 bases match TRBD1. The V gene end was trimmed by 2 bases and the J gene end by 3 bases; junction bases not matched to a gene: 6. CDR1 and CDR2 (germline): WSHSY, SAAADI. The CDR3 runs 16 residues.

This chain links TRBV27 with TRBJ2-1; maybe TRBD1 (6 bases). V was cut by 3 bases and J by 7 bases, with 13 bases left in between. This CDR3 contains 14 residues. Germline V gene lookup returns CDR1 MNHEY and CDR2 SMNVEV (reference sequence). The CDR3 reads CASSLLQGANEQFF. The CDR3 coding sequence is TGTGCCAGCAGTTTGTTACAGGGCGCGAATGAGCAGTTCTTC.